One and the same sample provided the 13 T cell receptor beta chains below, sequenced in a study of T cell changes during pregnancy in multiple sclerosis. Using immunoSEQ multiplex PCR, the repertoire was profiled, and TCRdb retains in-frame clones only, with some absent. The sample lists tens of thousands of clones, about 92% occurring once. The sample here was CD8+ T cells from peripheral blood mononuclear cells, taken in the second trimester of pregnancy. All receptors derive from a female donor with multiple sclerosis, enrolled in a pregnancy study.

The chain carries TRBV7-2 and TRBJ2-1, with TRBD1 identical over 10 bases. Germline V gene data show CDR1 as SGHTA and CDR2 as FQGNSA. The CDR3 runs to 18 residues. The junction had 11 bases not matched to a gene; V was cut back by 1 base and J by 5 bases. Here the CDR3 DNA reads TGTGCCAGCAGCTTAGTGCCTAAGCCGGACAGGGGGGACAATGAGCAGTTCTTC. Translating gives CASSLVPKPDRGDNEQFF.

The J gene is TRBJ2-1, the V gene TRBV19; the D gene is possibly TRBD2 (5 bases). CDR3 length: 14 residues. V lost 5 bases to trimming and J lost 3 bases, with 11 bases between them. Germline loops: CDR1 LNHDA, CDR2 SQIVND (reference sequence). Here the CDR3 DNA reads TGTGCCAGTAGTCTCGGACTTCACTACAATGAGCAGTTCTTC. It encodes CASSLGLHYNEQFF.

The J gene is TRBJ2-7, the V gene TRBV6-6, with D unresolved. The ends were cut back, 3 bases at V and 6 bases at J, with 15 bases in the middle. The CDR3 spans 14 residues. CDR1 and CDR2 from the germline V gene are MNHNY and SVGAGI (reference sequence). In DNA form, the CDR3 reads TGTGCCAGCAGTTATTCACTCGAGATCTCCGAGCAGTACTTC. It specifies CASSYSLEISEQYF.

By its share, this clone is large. The CDR3 is CASSPTGGLLEQYF. CDR3 coding DNA: TGTGCCAGCAGCCCAACCGGGGGACTGCTCGAGCAGTACTTC. The V gene is TRBV7-9, the J gene TRBJ2-7, with D tentatively TRBD2 (6 bases). The CDR3 extends over 14 amino acids. Between the trimmed V and J ends, which lost 5 bases and 6 bases, there was a span of 17 bases. The germline V gene encodes CDR1 SEHNR and CDR2 FQNEAQ (reference sequence).

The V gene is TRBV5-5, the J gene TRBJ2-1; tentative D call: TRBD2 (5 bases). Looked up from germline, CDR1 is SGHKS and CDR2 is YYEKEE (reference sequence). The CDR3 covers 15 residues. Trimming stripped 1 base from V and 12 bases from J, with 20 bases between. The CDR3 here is CASSLLKGATVGQFF. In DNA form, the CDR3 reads TGTGCCAGCAGCTTGTTAAAGGGAGCAACCGTGGGGCAGTTCTTC.

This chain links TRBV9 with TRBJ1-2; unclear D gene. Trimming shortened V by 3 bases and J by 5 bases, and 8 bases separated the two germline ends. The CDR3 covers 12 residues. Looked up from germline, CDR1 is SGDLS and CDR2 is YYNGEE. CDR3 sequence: CASSAPGYGYTF. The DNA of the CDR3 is TGTGCCAGCAGCGCCCCGGGGTATGGCTACACCTTC.

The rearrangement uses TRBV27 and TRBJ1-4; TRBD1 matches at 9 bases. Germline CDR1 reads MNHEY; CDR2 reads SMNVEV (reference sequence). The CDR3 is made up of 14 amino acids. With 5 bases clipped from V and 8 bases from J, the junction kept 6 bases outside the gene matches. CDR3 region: CASSPGTGYEKLFF. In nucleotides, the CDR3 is TGTGCCAGCAGTCCCGGGACAGGGTACGAAAAACTGTTTTTT.

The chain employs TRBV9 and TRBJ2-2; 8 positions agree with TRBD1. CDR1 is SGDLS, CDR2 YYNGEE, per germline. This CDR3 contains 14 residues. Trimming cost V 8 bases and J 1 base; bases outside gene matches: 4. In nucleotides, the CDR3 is TGTGCCAGTCAGGGGGCCCGGAACACCGGGGAGCTGTTTTTT. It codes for CASQGARNTGELFF.

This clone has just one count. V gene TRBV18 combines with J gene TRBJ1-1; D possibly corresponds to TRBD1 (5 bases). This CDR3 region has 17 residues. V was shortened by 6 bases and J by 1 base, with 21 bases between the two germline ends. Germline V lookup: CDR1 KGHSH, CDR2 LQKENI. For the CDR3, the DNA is TGTGCCAGCTCCCTTAATATTCCAGGGACTCCGAACACTGAAGCTTTCTTT. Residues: CASSLNIPGTPNTEAFF.

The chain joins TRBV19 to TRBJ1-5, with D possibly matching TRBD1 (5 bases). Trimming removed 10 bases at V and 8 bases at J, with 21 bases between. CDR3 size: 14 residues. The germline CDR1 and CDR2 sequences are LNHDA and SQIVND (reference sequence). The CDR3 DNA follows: TGTGCCACCACCAAAGGGGCCACTCCCGAGCCCCAGCATTTT. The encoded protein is CATTKGATPEPQHF.

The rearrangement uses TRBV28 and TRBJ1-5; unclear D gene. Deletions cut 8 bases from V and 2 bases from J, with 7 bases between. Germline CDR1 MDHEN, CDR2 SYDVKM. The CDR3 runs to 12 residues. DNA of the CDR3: TGTGCCAGCGCGTTGGGCAATCAGCCCCAGCATTTT. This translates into CASALGNQPQHF.

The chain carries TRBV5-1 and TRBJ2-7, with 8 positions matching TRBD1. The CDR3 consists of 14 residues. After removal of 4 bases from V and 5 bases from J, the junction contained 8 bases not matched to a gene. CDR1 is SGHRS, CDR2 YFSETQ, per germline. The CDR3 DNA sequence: TGCGCCAGCAGCCCGCAGGGGGCTGCCCACGAGCAGTACTTC. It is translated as CASSPQGAAHEQYF.

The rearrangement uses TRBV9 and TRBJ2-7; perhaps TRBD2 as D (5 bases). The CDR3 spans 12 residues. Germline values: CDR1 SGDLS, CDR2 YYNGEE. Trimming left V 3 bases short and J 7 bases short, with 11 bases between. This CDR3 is CASSAGVGEQYF. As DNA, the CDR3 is TGTGCCAGCAGCGCCGGGGTGGGGGAGCAGTACTTC.